This T cell receptor (beta chain) was documented in a study of cytomegalovirus exposure and HLA in healthy donors. Whole-study context: The platform used for the approximately 120 validation repertoires matched that of the roughly 630 first-cohort repertoires, a later analysis reported. Study-level findings and limits: High sensitivity and specificity were reportedly achieved when the classifier diagnosed cytomegalovirus status. A few chains linked to CMV were shown in vitro to be specific for CMV antigens.

Clones were sequenced by immunoSEQ multiplex PCR, and TCRdb holds only the in-frame ones, with some missing. Found here are about 150,000 clones, 85% to 90% of them singletons; the top ten hold approximately 2%. Separate from the approximately 670-subject first cohort was the approximately 130-subject validation cohort, to which the donors belonged. V lost 6 bases and J lost 2; bases outside the gene matches: 10. The CDR3 loop spans 16 amino acids. Germline values: CDR1 GTSNPN, CDR2 SVGIG (reference sequence). Turning to this clone: What it binds is unknown.

The source material was PBMCs. The J gene is TRBJ2-3, the V gene TRBV30; 11 bases agree with TRBD1. The TCR sequence derives from a human donor in good health. The CDR3: CACLLGQGAYTDTQYF. CDR3 in DNA: TGTGCCTGCCTGCTAGGACAGGGGGCTTACACAGATACGCAGTATTTT. The variable domain in full, with the rest retrieved from reference TRBV30 and TRBJ2-3, is SQTIHQWPATLVQPVGSPLSLECTVEGTSNPNLYWYRQAAGRGLQLLFYSVGIGQISSEVPQNLSASRPQDRQFILSSKKLLLSDSGFYLCACLLGQGAYTDTQYFGPGTRLTVL.